These T cell receptor beta chains were read from a single sample in a study of T cell repertoires in cytomegalovirus infection. TCRdb used MiXCR to reprocess the reads, holding one entry per CDR3 protein. The data contain about 460,000 distinct CDR3 sequences, 10% to 12% of them seen just once; the ten biggest clones take up roughly 10%. The sequenced sample consisted of PBMCs. These receptors came from a human donor in good health (CMV status not recorded). Some clones in this sample may be carry-over from other donors' samples. The CDR3 runs from the conserved cysteine through the conserved F or W. The D gene is left open where the match is weak. Only some rows state a clone size, as once, few, many or a class for expanded clones.

TRBJ1-2 - - TRBV20-1 CSAERGLHYGYTF TGCAGTGCCGAACGGGGGCTGCACTATGGCTACACCTTC
TRBJ2-1 - - TRBV29-1 CSVRKLNEQFF TGCAGCGTTAGGAAATTGAATGAGCAGTTCTTC
TRBJ1-1 - many TRBV6-6 CASSYGPGAEAFF TGTGCCAGCAGTTACGGGCCAGGCGCTGAAGCTTTCTTT
TRBJ2-1 - many TRBV5-5 CASSSWGRFNEQFF TGTGCCAGCAGCTCATGGGGGAGATTCAATGAGCAGTTCTTC
TRBJ2-4 TRBD2 - TRBV20-1 CSAPEAGGPRNIQYF TGCAGTGCTCCTGAGGCGGGAGGGCCGAGAAACATTCAGTACTTC
TRBJ1-4 - - TRBV5-6 CASSLVPTGNEKLFF TGTGCCAGCAGCTTGGTTCCTACGGGAAATGAAAAACTGTTTTTT
TRBJ1-1 - few TRBV19 CASSPDRWNTEAFF TGTGCCAGTAGTCCTGACCGCTGGAACACTGAAGCTTTCTTT
TRBJ2-1 TRBD2 many TRBV20-1 CSARDFRTSVNNEQFF TGCAGTGCTAGAGATTTCAGGACTAGCGTGAACAATGAGCAGTTCTTC
TRBJ2-7 TRBD1 many TRBV28 CASSSSGTGFVSEQYF TGTGCCAGCAGTTCCTCCGGGACAGGGTTTGTAAGCGAGCAGTACTTC
TRBJ2-6 - few TRBV9 CASSVPQGLLSGANVLTF TGTGCCAGCAGCGTCCCCCAGGGCCTTCTCTCTGGGGCCAACGTCCTGACTTTC
TRBJ2-1 TRBD1 - TRBV19 CASSTTGVNEQFF TGTGCCAGTAGCACTACAGGGGTCAATGAGCAGTTCTTC
TRBJ1-2 - few TRBV19 CASSNRGELDGYTF TGTGCCAGTAGTAATCGGGGTGAATTGGATGGCTACACCTTC
TRBJ2-1 - - TRBV6-2/TRBV6-3 CASQGGGQFF TGTGCCAGCCAGGGCGGAGGGCAGTTCTTC
TRBJ1-4 - few TRBV12-3/TRBV12-4 CASRGDTEKLFF TGTGCCAGCAGGGGGGACACTGAAAAACTGTTTTTT
TRBJ2-1 TRBD2 many TRBV14 CASSLGLAVPYNEQFF TGTGCCAGCAGCCTGGGACTAGCGGTACCCTACAATGAGCAGTTCTTC
TRBJ2-5 - many TRBV4-2 CASSQDRGGGTQYF TGTGCCAGCAGCCAAGATCGAGGGGGAGGTACCCAGTACTTC
TRBJ1-1 - few TRBV3-1 CASSQPQGSTEAFF TGTGCCAGCAGCCAACCACAGGGTAGCACTGAAGCTTTCTTT
TRBJ1-5 - many TRBV28 CASSLGGAQPQHF TGTGCCAGCAGTTTGGGGGGGGCTCAGCCCCAGCATTTT